Following are 20 T cell receptor beta chains from one sample sequenced in a study of T cell repertoires in ileal Crohn's disease. Clones were read by immunoSEQ multiplex PCR, and TCRdb kept only the in-frame ones, dropping some. The table records several thousand clones, roughly 88% of them present only once. The sequenced material came from ileal tissue. These receptors were collected from an adult with Crohn's disease.

J is TRBJ2-5 and V is TRBV9; D ambiguous. Near its end, the DNA agrees better with TRBJ2-7, so the J call may be wrong. Germline CDR1 reads SGDLS; CDR2 reads YYNGEE. This CDR3 spans 15 amino acids. CDR3 DNA sequence: TGTGCCAGCAGTCGCGGTGATCGTAGCTCCTACGAGCAGTACTTC. Translating it yields CASSRGDRSSYEQYF.

The CDR3 loop reads CASSLRDRAAYEQYF. CDR3 nucleotide sequence: TGTGCCAGCAGCTTACGAGACAGGGCCGCCTACGAGCAGTACTTC. This chain links TRBV5-5 with TRBJ2-7; 7 bases match TRBD1. CDR3 length equals 15 residues. The V and J ends lost 2 bases and 2 bases, in that order; junction bases with no gene match: 7. Per the germline V gene, CDR1 is SGHKS and CDR2 is YYEKEE (reference sequence).

The rearrangement joins TRBV7-8 to TRBJ2-5; a possible D gene is TRBD2 (6 bases). V dropped 5 bases and J dropped 4 bases, with 11 bases sitting between them. Germline assignment: CDR1 SGHVS and CDR2 FQNEAQ. CDR3 size: 13 residues. The CDR3 here is CASSPGSRETQYF. The CDR3 nucleotides are TGTGCCAGCAGCCCCGGGAGTCGAGAGACCCAGTACTTC.

This clone was recorded a few times. The DNA for the CDR3 is TGTGCCAGCAGCCGGGAAAGTCTGCGAACTGAAGCTTTCTTT. Translated, it gives CASSRESLRTEAFF. The chain joins TRBV5-4 to TRBJ1-1; D is uncertain. Trimming pared 4 bases from V and 5 bases from J, leaving 15 bases between. The CDR3 totals 14 residues. Germline CDR1 is SGHNT and CDR2 is YYREEE (reference sequence).

In DNA form, the CDR3 reads TGTGCCAGCTGGCGTGATGAGCAGTACTTC. As protein: CASWRDEQYF. The chain has TRBV2 and TRBJ2-7; the D is unclear. CDR1 and CDR2 from the germline V gene are SNHLY and FYNNEI. This CDR3 has 10 amino acids. V shed 8 bases and J shed 7 bases, with 9 bases lying between them. Full variable domain (remainder filled in from reference TRBV2 and TRBJ2-7): EPEVTQTPSHQVTQMGQEVILRCVPISNHLYFYWYRQILGQKVEFLVSFYNNEISEKSEIFDDQFSVERPDGSNFTLKIRSTKLEDSAMYFCASWRDEQYFGPGTRLTVT.

Regarding this clone: This is likely a read error, given that the CDR3 carries no conserved phenylalanine or tryptophan at its end. The chain joins TRBV7-9 to TRBJ1-2; weak D call: TRBD1 (6 bases). V was clipped by 2 bases and J by 7 bases, with 14 bases between them. Looked up from germline, CDR1 is SEHNR and CDR2 is FQNEAQ (reference sequence). This CDR3 has 14 residues. The CDR3 coding sequence is TGTGCCAGCAGCTTAAATACCGGGGGCATTGGCTACACCTCC. Protein product: CASSLNTGGIGYTS.

V and J are TRBV29-1 and TRBJ1-2; D not certain. Germline CDR1 SQVTM, CDR2 ANQGSEA. The CDR3 spans 14 residues. V was cut by 2 bases and J by 7 bases, with 17 bases left in between. DNA for the CDR3: TGCAGCGTTGAAAGAAGGTCCCCGTCGGTTGGCTACACCTTC. This translates into CSVERRSPSVGYTF.

The rearrangement joins TRBV2 to TRBJ2-5; D may be TRBD1 (5 bases). V was clipped by 8 bases and J by 4 bases, with 11 bases between them. The CDR3 runs 12 residues. From germline, CDR1 is SNHLY and CDR2 FYNNEI. The CDR3 DNA sequence: TGTGCCAGCTGCAGGGTTCGAGAGACCCAGTACTTC. As protein: CASCRVRETQYF.

The genes are TRBV19 and TRBJ2-7; 7 bases agree with TRBD1. Germline CDR1 reads LNHDA; CDR2 reads SQIVND (reference sequence). V was pared by 4 bases and J by 4 bases, with 10 bases of the junction left unmatched. The CDR3 has 15 amino acids. CDR3 amino acids: CASSTRIGGRYEQYF. The CDR3 DNA sequence: TGTGCCAGTAGTACCCGGATAGGGGGCAGGTACGAGCAGTACTTC.

This chain links TRBV28 with TRBJ1-4, with D tentatively TRBD1 (5 bases). From germline, CDR1 is MDHEN and CDR2 SYDVKM. Trimming shortened V by 6 bases and J by 1 base, and 9 bases separated the two germline ends. The CDR3 is 14 amino acids. CDR3 region: CASSQDRTNEKLFF. As DNA, the CDR3 is TGTGCCAGCAGCCAAGACAGAACTAATGAAAAACTGTTTTTT.

The gene calls are TRBV7-8 and TRBJ2-2, with D possibly being TRBD2 (6 bases). With 1 base removed from V and 0 bases from J, the gap between germline ends came to 18 bases. Per the germline V gene, CDR1 is SGHVS and CDR2 is FQNEAQ. The CDR3 runs 19 residues. CDR3 nucleotide sequence: TGTGCCAGCAGCTTAGTCTCGGGACTCCTGTTCGCGAACACCGGGGAGCTGTTTTTT. It codes for CASSLVSGLLFANTGELFF. The full variable domain, its missing parts supplied by reference TRBV7-8 and TRBJ2-2, is GAGVSQSPRYKVAKRGQDVALRCDPISGHVSLFWYQQALGQGPEFLTYFQNEAQLDKSGLPSDRFFAERPEGSVSTLKIQRTQQEDSAVYLCASSLVSGLLFANTGELFFGEGSRLTVL.

As for this clone: At one boundary the junction diverges from the germline segment, which might be a read error. The chain combines TRBV7-7 with TRBJ2-7; 10 bases line up with TRBD1. Per the germline V gene, CDR1 is SSHAT and CDR2 is FNYEAQ (reference sequence). The CDR3 length is 13 residues. The CDR3 DNA reads TGTGCTAGCAGCCCGGACAGGGGGGCCGAGCAGTACTTC. This codes for CASSPDRGAEQYF.

The chain's CDR3 is CASSAGPNEQFF. DNA of the CDR3: TGTGCCAGCTCCGCCGGGCCCAATGAGCAGTTCTTC. The J gene is TRBJ2-1, the V gene TRBV18; D uncertain. Looked up from germline, CDR1 is KGHSH and CDR2 is LQKENI. V gave up 6 bases and J gave up 6 bases, with 9 bases separating them. The CDR3 has 12 amino acids.

J is TRBJ2-7 and V is TRBV19; D perhaps matches TRBD1 (5 bases). This CDR3 is 14 amino acids long. Trimming pared 6 bases from V and 4 bases from J, leaving 16 bases between. CDR1 is LNHDA, CDR2 SQIVND, per germline (reference sequence). The CDR3 spells CASRERAGSYEQYF. The CDR3 DNA follows: TGTGCCAGTAGGGAAAGGGCAGGGTCGTACGAGCAGTACTTC.

Only a few counts were recorded for this clone. The chain recombines TRBV29-1 with TRBJ2-1, with unresolved D. Germline V gene lookup returns CDR1 SQVTM and CDR2 ANQGSEA. Trimming stripped 1 base from V and 1 base from J, with 14 bases between. The CDR3 extends over 16 amino acids. CDR3 sequence: CSVEGTLGWSYNEQFF. The CDR3 bases are TGCAGCGTTGAAGGAACCCTCGGTTGGTCCTACAATGAGCAGTTCTTC.

The V gene is TRBV5-4, the J gene TRBJ2-1, with D perhaps matching TRBD1 or TRBD2 (5 bases each). With 5 bases removed from V and 6 bases from J, the gap between germline ends came to 12 bases. This CDR3 comprises 13 residues. The V gene's germline CDR1 is SGHNT and CDR2 YYREEE (reference sequence). For the CDR3, the DNA is TGTGCCAGCAGATACGGGACGCGCAATGAGCAGTTCTTC. It specifies CASRYGTRNEQFF.

This sequence joins TRBV9 and TRBJ1-5; tentative D call: TRBD1 (5 bases). The CDR3 sequence is 15 residues long. Germline CDR1 is SGDLS and CDR2 is YYNGEE. V was trimmed by 6 bases and J by 0 bases, leaving 13 bases between them. The CDR3 protein is CASNVGGYSNQPQHF. The CDR3 DNA follows: TGTGCCAGCAACGTCGGGGGGTATAGCAATCAGCCCCAGCATTTT. The variable domain in full, completed from reference TRBV9 and TRBJ1-5, reads DSGVTQTPKHLITATGQRVTLRCSPRSGDLSVYWYQQSLDQGLQFLIQYYNGEERAKGNILERFSAQQFPDLHSELNLSSLELGDSALYFCASNVGGYSNQPQHFGDGTRLSIL.

The V gene is TRBV6-1, the J gene TRBJ1-5; D call uncertain. CDR1 is MNHNS, CDR2 SASEGT, per germline. The V and J ends lost 7 bases and 3 bases respectively, with 10 bases between them. This CDR3 has 13 amino acids. The CDR3 nucleotides read TGTGCCAGCATAACATCTCTCAATCAGCCCCAGCATTTT. This encodes CASITSLNQPQHF.

This sequence joins TRBV7-9 and TRBJ1-1; possibly TRBD1 for D (5 bases). Germline-derived CDR1 and CDR2 are SEHNR and FQNEAQ (reference sequence). The V end lost 6 bases, the J end lost 2 bases, and 13 bases lay between the germline ends. The CDR3 is 14 residues long. The CDR3 protein is CASRIREGNTEAFF. The CDR3 nucleotides are TGTGCCAGCAGGATCAGGGAGGGAAACACTGAAGCTTTCTTT.

The chain carries TRBV11-2 and TRBJ2-1; D assignment may be TRBD1 or TRBD2 (6 bases each). From germline, CDR1 is SGHAT and CDR2 FQNNGV. CDR3 length: 14 amino acids. With 3 bases removed from V and 6 bases from J, the gap between germline ends came to 12 bases. As DNA, the CDR3 is TGTGCCAGCAGCTTTAGGGGGGCGTTCAATGAGCAGTTCTTC. Its protein product is CASSFRGAFNEQFF.